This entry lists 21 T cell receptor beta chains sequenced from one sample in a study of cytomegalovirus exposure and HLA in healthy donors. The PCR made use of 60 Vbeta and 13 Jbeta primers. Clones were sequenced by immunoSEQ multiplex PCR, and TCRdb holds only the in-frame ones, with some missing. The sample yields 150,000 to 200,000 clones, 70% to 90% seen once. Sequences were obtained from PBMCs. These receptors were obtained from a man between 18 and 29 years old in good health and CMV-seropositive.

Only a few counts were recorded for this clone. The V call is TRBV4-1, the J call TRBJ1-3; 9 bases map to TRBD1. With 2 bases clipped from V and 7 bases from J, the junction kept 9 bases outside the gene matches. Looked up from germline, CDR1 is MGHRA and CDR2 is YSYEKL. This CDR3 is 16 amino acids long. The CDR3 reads CASSQLPGQGRNTIYF. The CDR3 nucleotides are TGCGCCAGCAGCCAATTACCGGGACAGGGTAGGAACACCATATATTTT.

The CDR3 region is CASSRRGGDIQETQYF. The CDR3 DNA sequence: TGTGCCAGCAGCCGTAGGGGGGGAGATATTCAAGAGACCCAGTACTTC. The chain has TRBV5-4 and TRBJ2-5; possibly TRBD2 for D (7 bases). The CDR3 has 16 amino acids. Trimming stripped 4 bases from V and 2 bases from J, with 18 bases between. Germline lookup yields CDR1 SGHNT and CDR2 YYREEE (reference sequence). The full variable domain, with the rest looked up from reference TRBV5-4 and TRBJ2-5, is ETGVTQSPTHLIKTRGQQVTLRCSSQSGHNTVSWYQQALGQGPQFIFQYYREEENGRGNFPPRFSGLQFPNYSSELNVNALELDDSALYLCASSRRGGDIQETQYFGPGTRLLVL.

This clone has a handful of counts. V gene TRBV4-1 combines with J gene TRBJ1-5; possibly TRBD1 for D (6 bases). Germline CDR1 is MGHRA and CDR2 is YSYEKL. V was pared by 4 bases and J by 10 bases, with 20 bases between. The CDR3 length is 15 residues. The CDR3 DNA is TGCGCCAGCAGCCCGTGGACAGCCAGGGACAAACCCCAGCATTTT. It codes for CASSPWTARDKPQHF.

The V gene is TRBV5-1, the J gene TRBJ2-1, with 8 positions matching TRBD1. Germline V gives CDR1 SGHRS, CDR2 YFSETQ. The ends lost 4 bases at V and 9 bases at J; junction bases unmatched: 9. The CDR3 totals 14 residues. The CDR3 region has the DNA TGCGCCAGCAGCCTCGACAGGGGATTCGGTGAGCAGTTCTTC. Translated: CASSLDRGFGEQFF.

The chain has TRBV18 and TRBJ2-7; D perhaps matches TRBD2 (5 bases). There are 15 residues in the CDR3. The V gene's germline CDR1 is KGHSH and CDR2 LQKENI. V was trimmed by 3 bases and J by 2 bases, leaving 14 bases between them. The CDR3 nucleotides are TGTGCCAGCTCACCGATCGGGGTGTCCACCTACGAGCAGTACTTC. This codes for CASSPIGVSTYEQYF.

The DNA for the CDR3 is TGTGCCAGCAGCTTAAGAGGGGGAAACACCATATATTTT. Its translation: CASSLRGGNTIYF. This chain connects TRBV11-2 to TRBJ1-3, with no clear D. With 2 bases removed from V and 4 bases from J, the gap between germline ends came to 6 bases. This CDR3 is 13 amino acids long. Germline CDR1 and CDR2: SGHAT and FQNNGV.

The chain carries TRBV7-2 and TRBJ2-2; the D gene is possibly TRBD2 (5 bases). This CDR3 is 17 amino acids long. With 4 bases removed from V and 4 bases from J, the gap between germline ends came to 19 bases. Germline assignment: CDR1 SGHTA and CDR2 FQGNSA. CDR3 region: CASSSINVRGPTGELFF. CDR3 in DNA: TGTGCCAGCAGCTCAATTAACGTCAGAGGGCCCACCGGGGAGCTGTTTTTT.

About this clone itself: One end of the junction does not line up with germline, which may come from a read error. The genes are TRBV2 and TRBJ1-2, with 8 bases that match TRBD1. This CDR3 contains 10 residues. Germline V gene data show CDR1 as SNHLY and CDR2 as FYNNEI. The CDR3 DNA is TGTGCCAGCAGTGGATTAGGACAGGGATTC. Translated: CASSGLGQGF.

CDR3 loop: CASSGGLLEQYF. In DNA form, the CDR3 reads TGTGCCAGCAGTGGGGGCCTTCTCGAGCAGTACTTC. V usage is TRBV6-1 and J usage is TRBJ2-7; possibly TRBD1 for D (5 bases). This CDR3 region has 12 residues. V lost 4 bases to trimming and J lost 6 bases, with 10 bases between them. From germline, CDR1 is MNHNS and CDR2 SASEGT.

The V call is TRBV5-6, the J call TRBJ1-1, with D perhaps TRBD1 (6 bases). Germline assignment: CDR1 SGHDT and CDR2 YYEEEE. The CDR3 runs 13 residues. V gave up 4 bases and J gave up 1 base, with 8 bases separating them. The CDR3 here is CASSRGANTEAFF. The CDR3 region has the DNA TGTGCCAGCAGCCGGGGGGCGAACACTGAAGCTTTCTTT.

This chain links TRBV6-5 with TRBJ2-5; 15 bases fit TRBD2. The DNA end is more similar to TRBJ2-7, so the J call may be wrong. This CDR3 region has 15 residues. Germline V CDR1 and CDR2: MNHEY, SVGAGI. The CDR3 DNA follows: TGTGCCAGCAGCCGGACTAGCGGGGGGGCGGCCGAGCAGTACTTC. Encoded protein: CASSRTSGGAAEQYF.

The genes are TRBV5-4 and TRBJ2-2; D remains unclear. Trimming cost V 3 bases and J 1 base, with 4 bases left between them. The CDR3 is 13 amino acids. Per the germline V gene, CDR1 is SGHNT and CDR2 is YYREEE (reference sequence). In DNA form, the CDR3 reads TGTGCCAGCAGCTCCAGGAACACCGGGGAGCTGTTTTTT. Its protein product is CASSSRNTGELFF.

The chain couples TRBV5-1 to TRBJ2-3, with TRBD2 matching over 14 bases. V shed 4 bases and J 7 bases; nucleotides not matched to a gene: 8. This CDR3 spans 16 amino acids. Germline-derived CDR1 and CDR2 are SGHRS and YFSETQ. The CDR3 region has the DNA TGCGCCAGCAGCCCACCGGGACTAGCGGGAGAACATACGCAGTATTTT. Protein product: CASSPPGLAGEHTQYF. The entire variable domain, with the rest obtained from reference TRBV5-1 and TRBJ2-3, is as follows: KAGVTQTPRYLIKTRGQQVTLSCSPISGHRSVSWYQQTPGQGLQFLFEYFSETQRNKGNFPGRFSGRQFSNSRSEMNVSTLELGDSALYLCASSPPGLAGEHTQYFGPGTRLTVL.

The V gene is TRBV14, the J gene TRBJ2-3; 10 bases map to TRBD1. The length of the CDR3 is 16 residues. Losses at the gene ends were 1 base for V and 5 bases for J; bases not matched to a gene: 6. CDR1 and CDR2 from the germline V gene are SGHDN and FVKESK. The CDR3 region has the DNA TGTGCCAGCAGCCAAGCCGGGACAGGGGTGGGAGATACGCAGTATTTT. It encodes CASSQAGTGVGDTQYF.

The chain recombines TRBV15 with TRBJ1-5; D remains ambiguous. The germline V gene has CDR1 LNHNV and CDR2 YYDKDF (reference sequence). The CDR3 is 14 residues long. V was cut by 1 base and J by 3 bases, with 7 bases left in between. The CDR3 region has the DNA TGTGCCACCAGCAGAGGCGTAAACAATCAGCCCCAGCATTTT. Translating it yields CATSRGVNNQPQHF.

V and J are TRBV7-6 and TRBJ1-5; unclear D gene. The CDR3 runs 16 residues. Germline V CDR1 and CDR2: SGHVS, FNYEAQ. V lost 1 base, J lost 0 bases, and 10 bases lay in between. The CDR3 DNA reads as TGTGCCAGCAGCTTAGGCGCCTTTGGTAGCAATCAGCCCCAGCATTTT. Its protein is CASSLGAFGSNQPQHF.

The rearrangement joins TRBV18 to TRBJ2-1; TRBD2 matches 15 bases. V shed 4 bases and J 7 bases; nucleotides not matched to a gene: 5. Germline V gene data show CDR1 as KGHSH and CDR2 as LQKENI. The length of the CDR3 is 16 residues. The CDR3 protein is CASSRRTSGGGNEQFF. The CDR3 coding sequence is TGTGCCAGCTCACGGCGGACTAGCGGGGGGGGAAATGAGCAGTTCTTC.

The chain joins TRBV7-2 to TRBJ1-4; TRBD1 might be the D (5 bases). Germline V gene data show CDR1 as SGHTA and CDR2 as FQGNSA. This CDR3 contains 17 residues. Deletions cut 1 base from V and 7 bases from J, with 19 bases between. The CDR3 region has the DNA TGTGCCAGCAGCTTAGATGACTCGCAGGGTCCGGGTGAAAAACTGTTTTTT. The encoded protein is CASSLDDSQGPGEKLFF.

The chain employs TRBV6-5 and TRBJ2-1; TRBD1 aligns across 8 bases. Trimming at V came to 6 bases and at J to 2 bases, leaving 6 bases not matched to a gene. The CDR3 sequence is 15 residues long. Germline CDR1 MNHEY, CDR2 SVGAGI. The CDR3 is CASSPGQGPYNEQFF. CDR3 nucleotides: TGTGCCAGCAGCCCCGGACAGGGCCCCTACAATGAGCAGTTCTTC.

The CDR3 spells CASSQDATFGTGGYEQYF. CDR3 coding DNA: TGTGCCAGCAGCCAAGACGCCACGTTCGGGACAGGGGGCTACGAGCAGTACTTC. The chain has TRBV4-2 and TRBJ2-7; TRBD1 agrees at 11 bases. There are 18 residues in the CDR3. Trimming cost V 0 bases and J 3 bases; bases outside gene matches: 10. The germline CDR1 and CDR2 sequences are LGHNA and YNFKEQ.

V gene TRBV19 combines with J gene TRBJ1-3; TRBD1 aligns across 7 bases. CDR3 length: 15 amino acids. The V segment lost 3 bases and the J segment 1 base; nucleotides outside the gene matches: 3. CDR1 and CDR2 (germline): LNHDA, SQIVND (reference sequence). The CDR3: CASSIPGQSGNTIYF. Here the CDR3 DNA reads TGTGCCAGTAGTATCCCGGGACAGTCTGGAAACACCATATATTTT.